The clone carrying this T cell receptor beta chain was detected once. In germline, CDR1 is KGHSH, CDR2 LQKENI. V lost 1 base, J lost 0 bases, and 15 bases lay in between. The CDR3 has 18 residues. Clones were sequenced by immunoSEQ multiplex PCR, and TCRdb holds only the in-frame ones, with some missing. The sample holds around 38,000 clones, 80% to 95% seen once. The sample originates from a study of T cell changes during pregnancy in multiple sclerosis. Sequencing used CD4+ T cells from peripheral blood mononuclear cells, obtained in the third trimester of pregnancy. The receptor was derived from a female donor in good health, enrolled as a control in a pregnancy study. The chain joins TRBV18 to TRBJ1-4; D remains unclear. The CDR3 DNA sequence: TGTGCCAGCTCACCACAGTCTAGCAAGGTGGCAACTAATGAAAAACTGTTTTTT. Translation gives CASSPQSSKVATNEKLFF. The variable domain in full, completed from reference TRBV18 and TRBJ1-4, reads NAGVMQNPRHLVRRRGQEARLRCSPMKGHSHVYWYRQLPEEGLKFMVYLQKENIIDESGMPKERFSAEFPKEGPSILRIQQVVRGDSAAYFCASSPQSSKVATNEKLFFGSGTQLSVL.